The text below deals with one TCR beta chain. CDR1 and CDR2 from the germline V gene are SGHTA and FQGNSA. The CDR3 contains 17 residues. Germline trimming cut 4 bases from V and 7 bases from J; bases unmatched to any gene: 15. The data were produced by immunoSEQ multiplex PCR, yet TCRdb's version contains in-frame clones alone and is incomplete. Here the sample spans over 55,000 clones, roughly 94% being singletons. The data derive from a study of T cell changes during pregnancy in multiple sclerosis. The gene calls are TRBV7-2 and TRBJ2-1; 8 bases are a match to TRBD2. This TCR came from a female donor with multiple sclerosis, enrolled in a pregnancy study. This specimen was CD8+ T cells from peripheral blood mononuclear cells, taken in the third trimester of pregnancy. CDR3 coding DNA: TGTGCCAGCAGCTCCACCTACCCGGGACTAGGGGAGAATGAGCAGTTCTTC. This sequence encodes CASSSTYPGLGENEQFF.